One and the same sample provided the 16 T cell receptor beta chains below, sequenced in a study of technical replicates of blood from several donors. Sequenced by immunoSEQ multiplex PCR; TCRdb stores in-frame clones only, minus some. The profile shows tens of thousands of clones, 85% to 95% of them singletons. Material: T cells isolated from PBMCs. All receptors derive from a human donor in good health.

V is TRBV11-2 and J is TRBJ2-5; 9 bases match TRBD1. The CDR3 runs to 15 residues. The germline CDR1 and CDR2 sequences are SGHAT and FQNNGV. The junction had 5 bases not matched to a gene; V was cut back by 5 bases and J by 1 base. This CDR3 is CASSASGQGQETQYF. As DNA, the CDR3 is TGTGCCAGCAGCGCCTCGGGACAGGGCCAAGAGACCCAGTACTTC.

This chain uses TRBV4-1 with TRBJ2-7; maybe TRBD2 (6 bases). Trimming cost V 5 bases and J 2 bases, with 16 bases left between them. Germline-derived CDR1 and CDR2 are MGHRA and YSYEKL. The CDR3 totals 15 residues. CDR3 loop: CASSSAPGLTYEQYF. The DNA for the CDR3 is TGCGCCAGCAGCTCCGCCCCGGGACTGACCTACGAGCAGTACTTC.

The V gene is TRBV7-3, the J gene TRBJ2-3; 7 nucleotides match TRBD1. This CDR3 contains 14 residues. Germline lookup yields CDR1 SGHTA and CDR2 FQGTGA. Trimming took 5 bases from V and 2 from J; bases not matched to a gene: 4. The CDR3 sequence is CASSPGTDTDTQYF. The CDR3, as DNA: TGTGCCAGCAGCCCCGGGACAGACACAGATACGCAGTATTTT.

This sequence joins TRBV28 and TRBJ2-2; TRBD2 aligns across 7 bases. Per germline, CDR1 MDHEN and CDR2 SYDVKM. Unmatched junction bases numbered 5, after V lost 6 bases and J lost 4 bases. There are 14 residues in the CDR3. CDR3 nucleotides: TGTGCCAGCAGCCCTAGCGGAAGCACCGGGGAGCTGTTTTTT. Its protein product is CASSPSGSTGELFF.

This clone came up once. The gene calls are TRBV5-1 and TRBJ2-3, with a weak D call TRBD2 (7 bases). Germline CDR1 and CDR2: SGHRS and YFSETQ. Trimming pared 4 bases from V and 2 bases from J, leaving 17 bases between. CDR3 length equals 16 residues. The CDR3 DNA sequence: TGCGCCAGCAGCCCGGGACTGGGGGGGCACACAGATACGCAGTATTTT. Its protein product is CASSPGLGGHTDTQYF.

V usage is TRBV19 and J usage is TRBJ2-5; 7 nucleotides line up with TRBD2. V trimming: 1 base; J trimming: 1 base; junction bases outside the gene matches: 0. Germline V gene sequence: CDR1 LNHDA, CDR2 SQIVND (reference sequence). The length of the CDR3 is 14 residues. The CDR3, as DNA: TGTGCCAGTAGTATAGGGGGGGGCCAAGAGACCCAGTACTTC. It is translated as CASSIGGGQETQYF.

The chain couples TRBV11-2 to TRBJ1-1; D call uncertain. Trimming stripped 1 base from V and 4 bases from J, with 10 bases between. CDR1 and CDR2 (germline): SGHAT, FQNNGV. This CDR3 is built from 14 residues. In nucleotides, the CDR3 is TGTGCCAGCAGCTTAGGCAACAGAGCCACTGAAGCTTTCTTT. Its translation is CASSLGNRATEAFF.

This clone was seen once. For the CDR3, the DNA is TGTGCCAGCAGCTTAGGGACAGGGAACTCTGGAAACACCATATATTTT. Encoded protein: CASSLGTGNSGNTIYF. This sequence joins TRBV7-8 and TRBJ1-3; TRBD1 agrees at 8 bases. The V segment lost 1 base and the J segment 0 bases; nucleotides outside the gene matches: 2. Germline V lookup: CDR1 SGHVS, CDR2 FQNEAQ. This CDR3 has 16 amino acids.

CDR3 protein: CASSQGFIRDRFEKLFF. The CDR3 DNA reads TGCGCCAGCAGCCAGGGTTTCATCCGGGACAGGTTTGAAAAACTGTTTTTT. The J gene is TRBJ1-4, the V gene TRBV4-1; TRBD1 matches at 8 bases. CDR1 is MGHRA and CDR2 is YSYEKL in the germline V gene. V was pared by 3 bases and J by 7 bases, with 13 bases of the junction left unmatched. This CDR3 comprises 17 residues.

The chain is built from TRBV11-3 and TRBJ1-5, with 10 bases identical to TRBD1. CDR1 and CDR2 from the germline V gene are SGHNT and YENEEA. V lost 6 bases, J lost 4 bases, and 6 bases stayed unmatched. This CDR3 spans 15 amino acids. CDR3 sequence reads: CASRYRDRGNQPQHF. CDR3 coding DNA: TGTGCCAGCAGGTACCGGGACAGGGGAAATCAGCCCCAGCATTTT.

This chain connects TRBV28 to TRBJ2-1, with 12 bases aligning to TRBD2. Unmatched junction bases numbered 8, after V lost 6 bases and J lost 8 bases. Germline-derived CDR1 and CDR2 are MDHEN and SYDVKM. The CDR3 consists of 15 residues. The CDR3, as DNA: TGTGCCAGCAGGAATCTAGCGGGAGGGAGAGATGAGCAGTTCTTC. This codes for CASRNLAGGRDEQFF. The full variable domain, its missing parts supplied by reference TRBV28 and TRBJ2-1, is DVKVTQSSRYLVKRTGEKVFLECVQDMDHENMFWYRQDPGLGLRLIYFSYDVKMKEKGDIPEGYSVSREKKERFSLILESASTNQTSMYLCASRNLAGGRDEQFFGPGTRLTVL.

V is TRBV9 and J is TRBJ1-2; TRBD1 matches 8 bases. Germline loops: CDR1 SGDLS, CDR2 YYNGEE. V was clipped by 4 bases and J by 7 bases; unmatched bases: 9. The CDR3 spans 14 residues. The CDR3 spells CASSPETGVGGYTF. The DNA of the CDR3 is TGTGCCAGCAGCCCGGAGACAGGGGTCGGTGGCTACACCTTC.

The rearrangement joins TRBV15 to TRBJ2-1; a possible D gene is TRBD1 (6 bases). This CDR3 is 14 amino acids long. V lost 3 bases, J lost 5 bases, and 11 bases lay in between. Germline CDR1 is LNHNV and CDR2 is YYDKDF (reference sequence). In DNA form, the CDR3 reads TGTGCCACCAGCAGGGGGGCACTAAACAATGAGCAGTTCTTC. This translates into CATSRGALNNEQFF.

The J gene is TRBJ2-1, the V gene TRBV6-5; D unresolved. The CDR3 loop spans 11 amino acids. Germline loops: CDR1 MNHEY, CDR2 SVGAGI. Trimming shortened V by 6 bases and J by 8 bases, and 8 bases separated the two germline ends. The CDR3 loop is CASSREYEQFF. CDR3 bases: TGTGCCAGCAGCCGAGAGTATGAGCAGTTCTTC.

Only one count was recorded for this clone. The chain joins TRBV28 to TRBJ1-2, with D uncertain. From germline, CDR1 is MDHEN and CDR2 SYDVKM. The CDR3 consists of 13 residues. V was pared by 6 bases and J by 3 bases, with 11 bases between. CDR3 DNA sequence: TGTGCCAGCAGAACCTTCTCGGACTATGGCTACACCTTC. It is translated as CASRTFSDYGYTF.

This chain joins TRBV5-4 and TRBJ2-1; the D is unclear. This CDR3 is 16 amino acids long. V lost 0 bases, J lost 6 bases, and 16 bases lay in between. Germline V CDR1 and CDR2: SGHNT, YYREEE (reference sequence). The CDR3 protein is CASSLAGRNGGNEQFF. The CDR3 region has the DNA TGTGCCAGCAGCTTGGCGGGTAGGAACGGTGGCAATGAGCAGTTCTTC.